This T cell receptor beta chain comes out of a study of T cells in Graves' hyperthyroidism and ophthalmopathy. The CDR3 spans 15 residues. Germline V gives CDR1 MDHEN, CDR2 SYDVKM. V lost 3 bases and J lost 7, with 13 bases in between. Study results and caveats: Ophthalmopathy cases were set apart from stable hyperthyroidism by a 13 V-J model.

Points on this clonotype: Its specificity is not known. One base away lies a much larger clone, so this may be a sequencing read error.

Using RNA transcripts as the source, TCR beta CDR3 regions were amplified. The HTBI set primed first-round TCR CDR3 RT-PCR. TCRdb processed the multiplex PCR reads anew with MiXCR; each CDR3 protein has one entry. The data hold a few hundred thousand distinct CDR3 sequences, with approximately 12% observed a single time. This TCR derives from a man aged 25 to 40 with Graves' hyperthyroidism that later progressed to Graves' ophthalmopathy. What was sequenced was blood. The rearrangement joins TRBV28 to TRBJ1-6; no clear D. CDR3 DNA: TGTGCCAGCAGTTTTCTATCAGAGAACAATTCACCCCTCCACTTT. Translation: CASSFLSENNSPLHF.